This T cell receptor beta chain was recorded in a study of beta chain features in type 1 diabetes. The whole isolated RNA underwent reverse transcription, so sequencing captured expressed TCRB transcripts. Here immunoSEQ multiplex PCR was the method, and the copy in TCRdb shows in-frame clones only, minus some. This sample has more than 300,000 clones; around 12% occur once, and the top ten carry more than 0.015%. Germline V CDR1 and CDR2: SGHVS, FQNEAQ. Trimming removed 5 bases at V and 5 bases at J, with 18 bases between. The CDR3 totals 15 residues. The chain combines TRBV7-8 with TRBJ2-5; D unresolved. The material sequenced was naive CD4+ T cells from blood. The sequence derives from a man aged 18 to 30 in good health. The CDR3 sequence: CASSPRGASWETQYF. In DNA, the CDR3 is TGTGCCAGCAGCCCTAGAGGTGCTAGTTGGGAGACCCAGTACTTC.